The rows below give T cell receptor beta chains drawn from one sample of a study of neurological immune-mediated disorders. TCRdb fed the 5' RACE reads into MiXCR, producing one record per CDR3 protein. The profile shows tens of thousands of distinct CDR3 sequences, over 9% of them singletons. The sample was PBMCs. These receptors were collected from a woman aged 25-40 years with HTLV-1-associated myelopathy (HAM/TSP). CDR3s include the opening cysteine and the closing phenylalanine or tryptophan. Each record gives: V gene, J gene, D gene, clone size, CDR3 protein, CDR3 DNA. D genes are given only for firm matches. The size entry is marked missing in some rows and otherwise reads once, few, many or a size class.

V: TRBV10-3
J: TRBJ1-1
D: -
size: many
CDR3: CAISESGGMNTEAFF
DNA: TGTGCCATCAGTGAGTCGGGAGGTATGAACACTGAAGCTTTCTTT

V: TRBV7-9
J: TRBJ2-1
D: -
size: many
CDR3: CASSLGTGLWYNEQFF
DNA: TGTGCCAGCAGCTTAGGAACAGGGCTGTGGTACAATGAGCAGTTCTTC

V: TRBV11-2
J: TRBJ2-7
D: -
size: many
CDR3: CASSLDPTGEQYF
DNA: TGTGCCAGCAGCTTAGATCCTACCGGCGAGCAGTACTTC

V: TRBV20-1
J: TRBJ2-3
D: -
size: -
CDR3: CSAKSFRGASTDTQYF
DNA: TGCAGTGCTAAGTCGTTTCGGGGGGCTAGCACAGATACGCAGTATTTT

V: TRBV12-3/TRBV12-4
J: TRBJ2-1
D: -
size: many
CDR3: CASSLGSYNEQFF
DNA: TGTGCCAGCAGTTTAGGGTCGTACAATGAGCAGTTCTTC

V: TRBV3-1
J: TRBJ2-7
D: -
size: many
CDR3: CASSQSYEQYF
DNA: TGTGCCAGCAGCCAATCTTACGAGCAGTACTTC

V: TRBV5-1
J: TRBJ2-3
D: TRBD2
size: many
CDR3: CASSFGLAGLSDTQYF
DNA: TGCGCCAGCAGCTTCGGACTAGCGGGGCTCTCAGATACGCAGTATTTT

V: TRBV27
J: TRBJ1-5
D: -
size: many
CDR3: CASRLGSSNQPQHF
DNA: TGTGCCAGCAGACTGGGTTCGAGCAATCAGCCCCAGCATTTT

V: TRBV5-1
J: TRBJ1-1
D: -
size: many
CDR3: CASSLYWGAPTEAFF
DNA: TGCGCCAGCAGCTTATACTGGGGGGCGCCCACTGAAGCTTTCTTT

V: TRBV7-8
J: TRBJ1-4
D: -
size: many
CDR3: CASSRDRTAGEKLFF
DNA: TGTGCCAGCAGCAGAGACAGGACCGCGGGTGAAAAACTGTTTTTT

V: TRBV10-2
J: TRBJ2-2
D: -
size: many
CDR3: CATSRGSGELFF
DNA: TGCGCCACATCTAGGGGGTCCGGGGAGCTGTTTTTT

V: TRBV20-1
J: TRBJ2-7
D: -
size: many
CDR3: CSASLESGYSYEQYF
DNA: TGCAGTGCCTCTTTGGAGAGCGGATACTCCTACGAGCAGTACTTC

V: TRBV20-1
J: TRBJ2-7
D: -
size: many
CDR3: CSAKQGGFSYEQYF
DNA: TGCAGTGCTAAACAGGGAGGATTCTCCTACGAGCAGTACTTC

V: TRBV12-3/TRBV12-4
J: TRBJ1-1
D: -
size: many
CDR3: CASSLNNFLRAFF
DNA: TGTGCCAGCAGTTTAAATAACTTCCTCAGGGCTTTCTTT

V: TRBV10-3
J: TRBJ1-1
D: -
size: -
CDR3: CAIRFQGDTEAFF
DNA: TGTGCCATCAGATTCCAAGGGGATACTGAAGCTTTCTTT

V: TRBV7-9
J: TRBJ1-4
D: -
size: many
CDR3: CACRNPTNEKLFF
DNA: TGTGCCTGCCGGAATCCAACTAATGAAAAACTGTTTTTT

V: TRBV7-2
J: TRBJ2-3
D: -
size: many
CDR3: CASSLEREDTQYF
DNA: TGTGCCAGCAGCTTAGAACGAGAAGATACGCAGTATTTT

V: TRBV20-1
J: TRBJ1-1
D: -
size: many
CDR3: CSARDSGGTEAFF
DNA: TGCAGTGCTAGAGATTCGGGGGGCACTGAAGCTTTCTTT

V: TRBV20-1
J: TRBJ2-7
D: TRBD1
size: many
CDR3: CSARTGTEFYEQYF
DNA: TGCAGTGCTAGAACTGGGACAGAGTTTTACGAGCAGTACTTC

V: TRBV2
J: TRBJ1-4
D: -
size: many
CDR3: CASSESGTGNEKLFF
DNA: TGTGCCAGCAGTGAATCCGGGACGGGCAATGAAAAACTGTTTTTT

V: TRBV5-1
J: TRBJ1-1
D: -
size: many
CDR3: CASSLEAGIMNTEAFF
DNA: TGCGCCAGCAGCCTGGAGGCAGGGATTATGAACACTGAAGCTTTCTTT

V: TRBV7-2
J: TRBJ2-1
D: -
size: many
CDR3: CASTPVQGNEQFF
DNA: TGTGCCAGCACCCCAGTGCAGGGGAATGAGCAGTTCTTC

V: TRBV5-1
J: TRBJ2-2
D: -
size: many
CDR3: CASSQDTGELFF
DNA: TGCGCCAGCAGCCAAGATACCGGGGAGCTGTTTTTT

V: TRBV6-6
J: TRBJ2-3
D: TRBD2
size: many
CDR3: CASRYGGAGTDTQYF
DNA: TGTGCCAGCCGCTACGGGGGGGCCGGCACAGATACGCAGTATTTT

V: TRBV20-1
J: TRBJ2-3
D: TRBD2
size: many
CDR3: CSAIMLAGGSDTQYF
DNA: TGCAGTGCCATCATGCTAGCGGGGGGCTCAGATACGCAGTATTTT

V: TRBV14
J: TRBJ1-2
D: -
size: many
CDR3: CASSQDLVGNGYTF
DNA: TGTGCCAGCAGCCAAGATTTGGTGGGGAACGGCTACACCTTC

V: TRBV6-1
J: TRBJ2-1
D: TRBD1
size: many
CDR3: CASADRARQFF
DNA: TGTGCCAGCGCCGACAGGGCAAGGCAGTTCTTC

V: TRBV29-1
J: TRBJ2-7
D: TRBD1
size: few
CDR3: CSARQGLAYEQYF
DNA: TGCAGCGCTAGACAGGGGTTGGCCTACGAGCAGTACTTC

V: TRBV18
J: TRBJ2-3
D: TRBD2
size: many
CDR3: CASSPFILAGHTDTQYF
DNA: TGTGCCAGCTCACCTTTCATTCTAGCGGGGCACACAGATACGCAGTATTTT

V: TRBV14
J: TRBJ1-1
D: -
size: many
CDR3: CASSQLMDTLNTEAFF
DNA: TGTGCCAGCAGCCAACTAATGGACACCTTGAACACTGAAGCTTTCTTT

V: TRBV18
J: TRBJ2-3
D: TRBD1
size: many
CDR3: CASSPGQGGADTQYF
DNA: TGTGCCAGCTCTCCCGGACAGGGGGGAGCAGATACGCAGTATTTT

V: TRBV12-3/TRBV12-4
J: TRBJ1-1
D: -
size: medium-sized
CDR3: CASRSVGGIPEAFF
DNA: TGTGCCAGCAGGTCCGTGGGTGGGATCCCTGAAGCTTTCTTT

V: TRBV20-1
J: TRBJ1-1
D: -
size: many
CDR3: CSAYPSNTEAFF
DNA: TGCAGTGCTTACCCCTCGAACACTGAAGCTTTCTTT

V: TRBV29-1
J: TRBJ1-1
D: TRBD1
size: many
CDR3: CSATGGRGTEAFF
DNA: TGCAGCGCTACAGGGGGCAGGGGGACTGAAGCTTTCTTT

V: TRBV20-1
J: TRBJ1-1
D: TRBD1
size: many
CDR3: CSASGGANTEAFF
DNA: TGCAGTGCTTCAGGGGGCGCCAACACTGAAGCTTTCTTT

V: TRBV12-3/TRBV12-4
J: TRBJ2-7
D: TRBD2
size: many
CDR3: CASSPGLAATYEQYF
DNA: TGTGCCAGCAGTCCCGGACTAGCGGCGACCTACGAGCAGTACTTC

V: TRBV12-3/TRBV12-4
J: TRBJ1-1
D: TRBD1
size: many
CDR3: CASSLGDSNLKGAFF
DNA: TGTGCCAGCAGTTTAGGGGACAGTAACCTCAAGGGGGCTTTCTTT

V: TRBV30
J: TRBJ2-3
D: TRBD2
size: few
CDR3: CARKDLAGRTDTQYF
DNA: TGTGCTCGTAAAGACTTAGCGGGTCGCACAGATACGCAGTATTTT

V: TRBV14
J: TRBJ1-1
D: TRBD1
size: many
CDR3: CASSPGGRYTEAFF
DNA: TGTGCCAGCAGCCCAGGGGGACGGTACACTGAAGCTTTCTTT

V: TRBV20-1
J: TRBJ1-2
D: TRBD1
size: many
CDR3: CSAMKGGASYGYTF
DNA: TGCAGTGCTATGAAAGGGGGCGCAAGCTATGGCTACACCTTC

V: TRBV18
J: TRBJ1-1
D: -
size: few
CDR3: CASSPQGQNTEAFF
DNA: TGTGCCAGCTCACCTCAGGGACAGAACACTGAAGCTTTCTTT

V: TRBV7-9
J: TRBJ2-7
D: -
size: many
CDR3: CASSPRDKENVQYF
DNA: TGTGCCAGCAGCCCTCGGGACAAGGAGAACGTGCAGTACTTC

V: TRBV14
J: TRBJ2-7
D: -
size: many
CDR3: CASSRTGTHILEQYF
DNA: TGTGCCAGCAGCCGAACCGGGACCCACATCCTTGAGCAGTACTTC

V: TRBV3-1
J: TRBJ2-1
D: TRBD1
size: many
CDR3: CASSRRTGGVYNEQFF
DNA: TGTGCCAGCAGCCGGCGAACAGGGGGCGTTTACAATGAGCAGTTCTTC

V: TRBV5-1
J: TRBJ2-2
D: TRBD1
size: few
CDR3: CASNVDRPNTGELFF
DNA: TGCGCCAGCAACGTGGACAGGCCGAACACCGGGGAGCTGTTTTTT

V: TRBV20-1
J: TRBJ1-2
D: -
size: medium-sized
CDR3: CSALGGQGDWGYTF
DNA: TGCAGTGCCCTAGGCGGGCAGGGTGATTGGGGCTACACCTTC

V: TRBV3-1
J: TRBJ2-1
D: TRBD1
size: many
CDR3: CASSQEMDRAYNEQFF
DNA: TGTGCCAGCAGCCAAGAGATGGACAGGGCCTACAATGAGCAGTTCTTC